These 9 T cell receptor beta chains came from one sample sequenced in a study of OX40 agonist ivuxolimab in advanced cancers. Using immunoSEQ multiplex PCR, the repertoire was profiled, and TCRdb retains in-frame clones only, with some absent. The top ten clones hold around 0.15% of a sample with around 100,000 clones, almost 90% of them seen once. The material was CD4+ or CD8+ T cells sorted from blood, obtained in a trial of the OX40 agonist ivuxolimab. Receptor source: an adult with an advanced solid tumor such as melanoma, head and neck, liver or kidney cancer.

The gene calls are TRBV5-4 and TRBJ1-2; 9 bases are shared with TRBD1. With V trimmed by 2 bases and J by 0 bases, 8 bases remained unmatched. CDR3 length: 17 amino acids. The germline gives CDR1 SGHNT, CDR2 YYREEE (reference sequence). The CDR3 DNA sequence: TGTGCCAGCAGCTTTCAGGGACAGGGAAGCGCTAACTATGGCTACACCTTC. This codes for CASSFQGQGSANYGYTF.

The genes are TRBV5-4 and TRBJ2-7; D is tentatively TRBD1 or TRBD2 (6 bases each). The CDR3 consists of 16 residues. Trimming took 2 bases from V and 4 from J, leaving 19 bases between them. Germline lookup yields CDR1 SGHNT and CDR2 YYREEE (reference sequence). Written as DNA, the CDR3 is TGTGCCAGCAGCTTTGCCCCGGGGGCAGGGCAATACGAGCAGTACTTC. Translating gives CASSFAPGAGQYEQYF.

This sequence joins TRBV5-1 and TRBJ2-7; 7 nucleotides line up with TRBD1. The CDR3 sequence is 14 residues long. Germline CDR1 is SGHRS and CDR2 is YFSETQ. V lost 0 bases to trimming and J lost 3 bases; unmatched junction nucleotides: 3. The CDR3 DNA reads as TGCGCCAGCAGCTTGGGGGGGACAGTCTACGAGCAGTACTTC. It yields the protein CASSLGGTVYEQYF.

This chain joins TRBV20-1 and TRBJ2-4; unclear D gene. CDR1 is DFQATT, CDR2 SNEGSKA, per germline (reference sequence). The V and J ends lost 5 bases and 5 bases respectively, with 7 bases between them. The CDR3 contains 11 residues. The CDR3 DNA is TGCAGTGCTCCTCTACAAAACATTCAGTACTTC. Amino acids: CSAPLQNIQYF.

The V gene is TRBV19, the J gene TRBJ1-5, with D hard to call. The CDR3 contains 15 residues. CDR1 and CDR2 from the germline V gene are LNHDA and SQIVND (reference sequence). Trimming stripped 1 base from V and 0 bases from J, with 7 bases between. The CDR3 DNA reads as TGTGCCAGTAGTATAGTGGCGGTTAGCAATCAGCCCCAGCATTTT. This translates into CASSIVAVSNQPQHF.

J is TRBJ2-4 and V is TRBV29-1; 7 positions agree with TRBD1. The CDR3 runs 15 residues. Germline CDR1 reads SQVTM; CDR2 reads ANQGSEA. With 2 bases clipped from V and 1 base from J, the junction kept 5 bases outside the gene matches. The CDR3 DNA is TGCAGCGTTGAAAGGGGGCGCGGGGCCAAAAACATTCAGTACTTC. It is translated as CSVERGRGAKNIQYF.

This rearrangement joins TRBV5-4 to TRBJ2-3; no firm D call. Trimming cost V 3 bases and J 1 base, with 9 bases left between them. The germline V gene has CDR1 SGHNT and CDR2 YYREEE (reference sequence). The CDR3 loop spans 14 amino acids. The CDR3 coding sequence is TGTGCCAGCAGCTCGGACCCCCGCACAGATACGCAGTATTTT. Residues: CASSSDPRTDTQYF.

The chain has TRBV19 and TRBJ2-1; 7 bases are shared with TRBD1. Trimming removed 7 bases from V and 4 bases from J; junction bases left unmatched: 10. Germline values: CDR1 LNHDA, CDR2 SQIVND (reference sequence). The CDR3 has 15 residues. This CDR3 reads CASTNRQGPYNEQFF. DNA for the CDR3: TGTGCCAGTACCAACAGACAGGGACCTTACAATGAGCAGTTCTTC.

This chain uses TRBV7-9 with TRBJ1-1; 7 nucleotides line up with TRBD1. Germline values: CDR1 SEHNR, CDR2 FQNEAQ (reference sequence). The CDR3 sequence is 13 residues long. V was clipped by 2 bases and J by 4 bases; unmatched bases: 1. This CDR3 reads CASSLYRGTEAFF. DNA of the CDR3: TGTGCCAGCAGCTTATACAGGGGCACTGAAGCTTTCTTT.